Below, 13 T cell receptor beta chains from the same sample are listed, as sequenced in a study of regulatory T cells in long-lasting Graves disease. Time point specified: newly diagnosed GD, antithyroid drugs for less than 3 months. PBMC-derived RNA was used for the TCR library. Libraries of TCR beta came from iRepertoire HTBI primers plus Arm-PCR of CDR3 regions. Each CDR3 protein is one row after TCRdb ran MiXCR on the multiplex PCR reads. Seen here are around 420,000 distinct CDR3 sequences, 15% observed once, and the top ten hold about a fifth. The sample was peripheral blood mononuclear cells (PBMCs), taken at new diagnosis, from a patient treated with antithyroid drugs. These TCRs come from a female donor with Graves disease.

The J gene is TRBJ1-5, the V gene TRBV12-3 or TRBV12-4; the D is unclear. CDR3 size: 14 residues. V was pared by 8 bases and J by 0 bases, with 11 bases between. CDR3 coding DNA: TGTGCCAGCTCCCCGACTAATAGCAATCAGCCCCAGCATTTT. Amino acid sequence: CASSPTNSNQPQHF.

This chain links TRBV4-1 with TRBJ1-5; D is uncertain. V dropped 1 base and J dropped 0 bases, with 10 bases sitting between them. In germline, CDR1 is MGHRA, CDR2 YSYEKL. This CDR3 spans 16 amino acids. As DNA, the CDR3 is TGCGCCAGCAGCCAAGTCAGTGGCCATAGCAATCAGCCCCAGCATTTT. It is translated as CASSQVSGHSNQPQHF.

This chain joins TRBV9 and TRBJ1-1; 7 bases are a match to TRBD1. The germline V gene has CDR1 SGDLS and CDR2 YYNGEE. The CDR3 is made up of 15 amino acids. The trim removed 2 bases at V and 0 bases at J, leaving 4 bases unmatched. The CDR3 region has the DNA TGTGCCAGCAGCGTCGCAGGGGGGCTGAACACTGAAGCTTTCTTT. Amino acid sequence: CASSVAGGLNTEAFF.

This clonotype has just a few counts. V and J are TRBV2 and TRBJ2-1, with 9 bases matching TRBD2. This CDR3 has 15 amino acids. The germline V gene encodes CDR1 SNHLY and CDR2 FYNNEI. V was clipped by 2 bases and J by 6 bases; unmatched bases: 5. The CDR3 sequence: CASSELAGGSNEQFF. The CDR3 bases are TGTGCCAGCAGTGAACTGGCGGGAGGGTCCAATGAGCAGTTCTTC.

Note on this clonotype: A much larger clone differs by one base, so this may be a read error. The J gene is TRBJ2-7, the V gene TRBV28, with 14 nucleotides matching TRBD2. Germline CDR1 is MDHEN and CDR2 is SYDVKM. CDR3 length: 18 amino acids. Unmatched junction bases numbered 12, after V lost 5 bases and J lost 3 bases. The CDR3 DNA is TGTGCCAGCAGTCCCCGAGGGACTAGCGGGGGAGGGAGCTACGAGCAGTACTTC. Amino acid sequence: CASSPRGTSGGGSYEQYF.

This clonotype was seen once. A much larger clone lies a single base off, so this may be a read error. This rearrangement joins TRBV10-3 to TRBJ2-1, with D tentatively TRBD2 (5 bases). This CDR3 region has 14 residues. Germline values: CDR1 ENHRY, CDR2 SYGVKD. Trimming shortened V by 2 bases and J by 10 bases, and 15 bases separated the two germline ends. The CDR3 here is CAISEGGVLYEQFF. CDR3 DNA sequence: TGTGCCATCAGTGAGGGAGGAGTCCTCTACGAGCAGTTCTTC.

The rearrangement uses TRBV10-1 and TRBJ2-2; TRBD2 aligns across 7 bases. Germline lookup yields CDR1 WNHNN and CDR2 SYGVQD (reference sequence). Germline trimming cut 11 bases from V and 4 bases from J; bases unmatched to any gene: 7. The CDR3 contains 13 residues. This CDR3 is CAPYSGGTGELFF. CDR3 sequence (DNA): TGCGCCCCATATTCGGGGGGCACCGGGGAGCTGTTTTTT.

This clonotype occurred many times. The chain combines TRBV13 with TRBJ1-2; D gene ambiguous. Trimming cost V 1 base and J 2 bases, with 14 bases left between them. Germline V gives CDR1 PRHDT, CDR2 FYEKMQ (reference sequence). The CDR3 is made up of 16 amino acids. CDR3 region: CASSLEAGRINYGYTF. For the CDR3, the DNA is TGTGCCAGCAGCTTAGAGGCAGGTCGGATAAACTATGGCTACACCTTC.

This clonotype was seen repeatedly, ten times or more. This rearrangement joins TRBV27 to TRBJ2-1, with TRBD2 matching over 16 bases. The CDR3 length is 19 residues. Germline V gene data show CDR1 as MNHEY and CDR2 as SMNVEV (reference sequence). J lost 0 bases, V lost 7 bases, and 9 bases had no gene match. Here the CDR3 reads CASKTGTSGGASSYNEQFF. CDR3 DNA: TGTGCCAGCAAAACCGGGACTAGCGGGGGGGCGAGCTCCTACAATGAGCAGTTCTTC.

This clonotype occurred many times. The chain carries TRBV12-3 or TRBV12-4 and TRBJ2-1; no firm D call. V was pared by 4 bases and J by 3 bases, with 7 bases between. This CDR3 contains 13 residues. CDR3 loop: CASSSTNYNEQFF. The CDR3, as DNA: TGTGCCAGCAGTTCAACTAACTACAATGAGCAGTTCTTC.

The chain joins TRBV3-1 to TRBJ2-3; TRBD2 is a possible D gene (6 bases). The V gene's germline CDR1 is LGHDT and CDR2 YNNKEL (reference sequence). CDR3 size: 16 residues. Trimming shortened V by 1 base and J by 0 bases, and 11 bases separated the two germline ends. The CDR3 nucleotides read TGTGCCAGCAGCCAAGCGGGGGTTGCTAGCACAGATACGCAGTATTTT. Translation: CASSQAGVASTDTQYF.

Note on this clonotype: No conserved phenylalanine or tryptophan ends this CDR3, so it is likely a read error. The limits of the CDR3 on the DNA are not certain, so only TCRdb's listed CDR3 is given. CDR3 residues: CARTHPARRFPKA. The chain combines TRBV19 with TRBJ2-4; TRBD1, the table's D call, was not compared with the DNA. The germline gives CDR1 LNHDA, CDR2 SQIVND (reference sequence). The CDR3 comprises 13 residues, both ends counted.

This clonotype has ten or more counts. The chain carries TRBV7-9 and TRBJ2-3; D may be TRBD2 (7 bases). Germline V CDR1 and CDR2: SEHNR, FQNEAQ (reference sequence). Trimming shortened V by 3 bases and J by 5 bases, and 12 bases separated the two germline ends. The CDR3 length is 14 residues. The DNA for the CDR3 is TGTGCCAGCAGCTTGCGGGGGCTGGGAGATACGCAGTATTTT. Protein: CASSLRGLGDTQYF. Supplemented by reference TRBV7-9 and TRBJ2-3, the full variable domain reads DTGVSQNPRHKITKRGQNVTFRCDPISEHNRLYWYRQTLGQGPEFLTYFQNEAQLEKSRLLSDRFSAERPKGSFSTLEIQRTEQGDSAMYLCASSLRGLGDTQYFGPGTRLTVL.